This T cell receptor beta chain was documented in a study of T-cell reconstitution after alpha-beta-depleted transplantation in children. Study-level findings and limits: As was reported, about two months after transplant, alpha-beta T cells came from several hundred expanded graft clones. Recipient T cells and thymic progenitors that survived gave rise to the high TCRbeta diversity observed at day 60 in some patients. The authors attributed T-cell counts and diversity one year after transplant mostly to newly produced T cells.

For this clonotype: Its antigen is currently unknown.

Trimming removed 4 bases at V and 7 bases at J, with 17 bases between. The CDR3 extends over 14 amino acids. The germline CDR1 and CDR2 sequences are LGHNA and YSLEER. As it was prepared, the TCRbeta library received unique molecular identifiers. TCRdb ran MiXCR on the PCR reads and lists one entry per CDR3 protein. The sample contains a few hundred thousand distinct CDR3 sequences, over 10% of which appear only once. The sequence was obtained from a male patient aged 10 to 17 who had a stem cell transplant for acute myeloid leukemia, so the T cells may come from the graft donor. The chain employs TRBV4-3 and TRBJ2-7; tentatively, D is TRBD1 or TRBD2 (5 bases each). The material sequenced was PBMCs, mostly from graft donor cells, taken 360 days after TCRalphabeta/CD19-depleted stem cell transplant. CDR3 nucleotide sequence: TGCGCCAGCAGCCCCCCAGGGCGGGTAGGGGAGCAGTACTTC. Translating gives CASSPPGRVGEQYF.